Below are 25 T cell receptor beta chains sequenced from a single sample in a study of shared clonotypes between healthy human individuals. Profiling relied on immunoSEQ multiplex PCR, and the TCRdb table lists in-frame clones only, not all of them. The table shows about 1.4 million clones, with roughly 95% occurring only once. The sample taken for sequencing was naive CD4+ T cells sorted from blood. Subset indicated: CD45RA+ positively selected. These TCRs come from a man aged 25-45 years in good health.

This chain joins TRBV13 and TRBJ2-2; 7 nucleotides match TRBD1. The CDR3 runs 14 residues. Per the germline V gene, CDR1 is PRHDT and CDR2 is FYEKMQ (reference sequence). Trimming removed 5 bases from V and 6 bases from J; junction bases left unmatched: 6. The CDR3 loop reads CASSQGQAAGELFF. CDR3 coding DNA: TGTGCCAGCAGCCAAGGACAGGCAGCCGGGGAGCTGTTTTTT.

The CDR3 sequence is CASSVGDPAYEQYF. In DNA, the CDR3 is TGTGCCAGCAGCGTAGGCGACCCAGCCTACGAGCAGTACTTC. V usage is TRBV9 and J usage is TRBJ2-7; no clear D gene. Trimming took 0 bases from V and 2 from J, leaving 9 bases between them. Germline V CDR1 and CDR2: SGDLS, YYNGEE. CDR3 size: 14 residues.

On this clone itself: The identical CDR3 is also encoded by other nucleotide sequences in the sample. This chain joins TRBV7-2 and TRBJ2-5; 11 bases map to TRBD2. Trimming at V came to 5 bases and at J to 2 bases, leaving 4 bases not matched to a gene. The germline V gene encodes CDR1 SGHTA and CDR2 FQGNSA. The CDR3 is 15 residues long. The CDR3 loop is CASSRGTSGQETQYF. Here the CDR3 DNA reads TGTGCCAGCAGCCGGGGGACTAGCGGACAAGAGACCCAGTACTTC.

The chain recombines TRBV5-1 with TRBJ2-3, with 7 nucleotides matching TRBD2. V gave up 0 bases and J gave up 7 bases; unmatched junction bases: 2. Germline V gives CDR1 SGHRS, CDR2 YFSETQ. The CDR3 covers 13 residues. The CDR3 loop reads CASSLGAGHTQYF. The CDR3 DNA follows: TGCGCCAGCAGCTTGGGAGCGGGGCATACGCAGTATTTT.

CDR3 sequence reads: CASSLMKRAGKTDTQYF. Written as DNA, the CDR3 is TGTGCCAGCAGCTTAATGAAGCGGGCAGGCAAGACAGATACGCAGTATTTT. V is TRBV11-2 and J is TRBJ2-3; TRBD2 might be the D (6 bases). Trimming took 2 bases from V and 3 from J, leaving 18 bases between them. This CDR3 comprises 17 residues. From germline, CDR1 is SGHAT and CDR2 FQNNGV.

The chain has TRBV5-4 and TRBJ2-1, with TRBD2 matching over 15 bases. The germline V gene encodes CDR1 SGHNT and CDR2 YYREEE (reference sequence). CDR3 length equals 16 residues. V gave up 3 bases and J gave up 7 bases; unmatched junction bases: 5. The CDR3 nucleotides are TGTGCCAGCAGCTCTGGACTAGCGGGAGGGGGAAATGAGCAGTTCTTC. Its translation is CASSSGLAGGGNEQFF.

V and J are TRBV14 and TRBJ2-7, with unresolved D. Trimming took 3 bases from V and 0 from J, leaving 9 bases between them. The CDR3 consists of 14 residues. Germline CDR1 and CDR2: SGHDN and FVKESK. CDR3 amino acids: CASSHWGSSYEQYF. The CDR3 bases are TGTGCCAGCAGCCACTGGGGTAGCTCCTACGAGCAGTACTTC.

A word on this clone: The sample carries other DNA sequences with the same CDR3. The chain recombines TRBV5-1 with TRBJ2-2; tentatively, D is TRBD1 (5 bases). Germline CDR1 and CDR2: SGHRS and YFSETQ. This CDR3 contains 14 residues. Trimming shortened V by 4 bases and J by 1 base, and 8 bases separated the two germline ends. CDR3 in amino acids: CASSQGGNTGELFF. Here the CDR3 DNA reads TGCGCCAGCAGCCAGGGCGGGAACACCGGGGAGCTGTTTTTT.

This rearrangement joins TRBV7-9 to TRBJ2-5; D may be TRBD2 (6 bases). The CDR3 sequence is 15 residues long. V was clipped by 6 bases and J by 3 bases, with 17 bases between them. The germline V gene encodes CDR1 SEHNR and CDR2 FQNEAQ (reference sequence). The CDR3 loop is CASSRGARREETQYF. The CDR3 nucleotides are TGTGCCAGCAGTCGCGGGGCTCGCCGGGAAGAGACCCAGTACTTC.

This chain joins TRBV2 and TRBJ1-5; 10 nucleotides match TRBD1. Germline CDR1 and CDR2: SNHLY and FYNNEI. The CDR3 has 15 amino acids. The V segment lost 6 bases and the J segment 6 bases; nucleotides outside the gene matches: 8. CDR3 in DNA: TGTGCCAGCAGCTCTGGACAGGGGGTATCTCAGCCCCAGCATTTT. As protein: CASSSGQGVSQPQHF. Filled out from reference TRBV2 and TRBJ1-5, the complete variable domain reads EPEVTQTPSHQVTQMGQEVILRCVPISNHLYFYWYRQILGQKVEFLVSFYNNEISEKSEIFDDQFSVERPDGSNFTLKIRSTKLEDSAMYFCASSSGQGVSQPQHFGDGTRLSIL.

The V call is TRBV29-1, the J call TRBJ2-2; 10 bases fit TRBD1. The germline CDR1 and CDR2 sequences are SQVTM and ANQGSEA. The CDR3 has 14 residues. V trimming: 7 bases; J trimming: 6 bases; junction bases outside the gene matches: 8. CDR3: CSARQGAGAGELFF. The CDR3 DNA reads TGCAGCGCGAGACAGGGGGCGGGCGCCGGGGAGCTGTTTTTT.

The chain carries TRBV5-1 and TRBJ2-1; D gene unclear. Germline values: CDR1 SGHRS, CDR2 YFSETQ. V was pared by 4 bases and J by 2 bases, with 10 bases between. CDR3 length: 14 amino acids. The CDR3: CASSPTATYNEQFF. DNA for the CDR3: TGCGCCAGCAGCCCGACGGCTACCTACAATGAGCAGTTCTTC.

About this clone: Different DNA sequences within this sample yield the same CDR3. The CDR3 DNA reads TGTGCCAGCAGTCTCAGAGAGGGGGATGAGCAGTTCTTC. This gives the protein CASSLREGDEQFF. V is TRBV27 and J is TRBJ2-1, with a weak D call TRBD1 (6 bases). The CDR3 totals 13 residues. V dropped 5 bases and J dropped 8 bases, with 13 bases sitting between them. Germline values: CDR1 MNHEY, CDR2 SMNVEV (reference sequence).

The rearrangement joins TRBV11-2 to TRBJ2-7; either TRBD1 or TRBD2 may fit D (5 bases each). Germline V gene sequence: CDR1 SGHAT, CDR2 FQNNGV. Trimming removed 5 bases at V and 11 bases at J, with 13 bases between. CDR3 length: 11 amino acids. The chain's CDR3 is CASSQGVGEYF. In nucleotides, the CDR3 is TGTGCCAGCAGCCAAGGGGTGGGGGAGTACTTC.

The chain recombines TRBV5-4 with TRBJ2-2; 14 nucleotides match TRBD2. The CDR3 totals 18 residues. Trimming cost V 4 bases and J 3 bases; bases outside gene matches: 8. Germline V gene sequence: CDR1 SGHNT, CDR2 YYREEE (reference sequence). CDR3 bases: TGTGCCAGCAGCAGGGGACTAGCGGGAGCGGCCGACACCGGGGAGCTGTTTTTT. It codes for CASSRGLAGAADTGELFF.

Notes on this clone: The same CDR3 arises from other DNA sequences in this sample as well. This rearrangement joins TRBV18 to TRBJ2-1; D is uncertain. This CDR3 is 12 amino acids long. The germline V gene encodes CDR1 KGHSH and CDR2 LQKENI. Trimming removed 3 bases from V and 8 bases from J, with 8 bases in between. The chain's CDR3 is CASSPPGYEQFF. CDR3 DNA sequence: TGTGCCAGCTCACCTCCCGGGTATGAGCAGTTCTTC. The full variable domain, with the rest looked up from reference TRBV18 and TRBJ2-1, is NAGVMQNPRHLVRRRGQEARLRCSPMKGHSHVYWYRQLPEEGLKFMVYLQKENIIDESGMPKERFSAEFPKEGPSILRIQQVVRGDSAAYFCASSPPGYEQFFGPGTRLTVL.

The chain employs TRBV28 and TRBJ2-7, with 8 nucleotides matching TRBD1. From germline, CDR1 is MDHEN and CDR2 SYDVKM. V gave up 11 bases and J gave up 5 bases; unmatched junction bases: 8. CDR3 length equals 12 residues. CDR3: CAHRTGIHEQYF. Here the CDR3 DNA reads TGTGCCCACCGGACAGGGATCCACGAGCAGTACTTC.

The CDR3 coding sequence is TGTGCCAGCAGGCACAAACTCCCAAACATTCAGTACTTC. Its translation is CASRHKLPNIQYF. The rearrangement joins TRBV6-1 to TRBJ2-4; D is uncertain. Per germline, CDR1 MNHNS and CDR2 SASEGT. This CDR3 has 13 amino acids. Trimming cost V 6 bases and J 6 bases, with 12 bases left between them.

Points on this clone: Other DNA sequences within the sample encode an identical CDR3. This rearrangement joins TRBV6-5 to TRBJ2-6, with D perhaps matching TRBD1 (7 bases). Germline CDR1 reads MNHEY; CDR2 reads SVGAGI. Trimming pared 6 bases from V and 2 bases from J, leaving 11 bases between. This CDR3 is built from 15 residues. CDR3 in amino acids: CASSPRGAGANVLTF. For the CDR3, the DNA is TGTGCCAGCAGCCCCAGGGGGGCTGGGGCCAACGTCCTGACTTTC.

The genes are TRBV28 and TRBJ1-5, with D possibly TRBD1 on 5 matching bases. Looked up from germline, CDR1 is MDHEN and CDR2 is SYDVKM. Trimming cost V 6 bases and J 1 base, with 10 bases left between them. The CDR3 extends over 14 amino acids. The CDR3 DNA sequence: TGTGCCAGCAGAGATCCAGGGAGCAATCAGCCCCAGCATTTT. Translating gives CASRDPGSNQPQHF.

The V and J genes are TRBV27 and TRBJ1-1, with 8 bases that match TRBD1. CDR1 and CDR2 (germline): MNHEY, SMNVEV (reference sequence). CDR3 size: 15 residues. The junction had 2 bases not matched to a gene; V was cut back by 2 bases and J by 0 bases. CDR3 DNA sequence: TGTGCCAGCAGTTTAGGGACAGGCATGAACACTGAAGCTTTCTTT. It encodes CASSLGTGMNTEAFF.

This chain connects TRBV15 to TRBJ1-5; maybe TRBD1 (5 bases). Trimming stripped 0 bases from V and 9 bases from J, with 15 bases between. CDR3 size: 15 residues. The germline gives CDR1 LNHNV, CDR2 YYDKDF (reference sequence). CDR3 in amino acids: CATSRDRTPAGPQHF. The CDR3 nucleotides are TGTGCCACCAGCAGAGATAGGACACCGGCGGGGCCCCAGCATTTT.

The chain has TRBV25-1 and TRBJ2-6; D is unresolved. Per the germline V gene, CDR1 is MGHDK and CDR2 is SYGVNS. V lost 1 base to trimming and J lost 2 bases, with 9 bases between them. The CDR3 consists of 16 residues. Written as DNA, the CDR3 is TGTGCCAGCAGTGAATCACGAGCACCTGGGGCCAACGTCCTGACTTTC. It yields the protein CASSESRAPGANVLTF.

This chain connects TRBV19 to TRBJ1-1, with TRBD1 matching over 10 bases. This CDR3 is 14 amino acids long. J gave up 7 bases and V 7 bases, and 9 bases lay outside the gene matches. The V gene's germline CDR1 is LNHDA and CDR2 SQIVND (reference sequence). The CDR3 DNA is TGTGCCAGTACTCGGGACAGGGGTAGAGGTGAAGCTTTCTTT. Its protein product is CASTRDRGRGEAFF.

V is TRBV5-1 and J is TRBJ2-7; 8 nucleotides agree with TRBD2. The CDR3 loop spans 15 amino acids. Germline loops: CDR1 SGHRS, CDR2 YFSETQ. V was clipped by 4 bases and J by 0 bases; unmatched bases: 6. Here the CDR3 reads CASSGGGPPSYEQYF. CDR3 DNA sequence: TGCGCCAGCAGCGGCGGGGGGCCCCCCTCCTACGAGCAGTACTTC.